This TCR beta chain was observed in a study of blood T cells in healthy people across ages. CDR3 length: 13 amino acids. In germline, CDR1 is SGHTA, CDR2 FQGNSA. Study-level findings and limits: PBMC samples, being unsorted, prevented any conclusive comparison of naive and antigen-experienced cells.

Concerning this clonotype: Its specificity is unknown.

It was with a sample-barcoded 5' primer and a J-beta primer mix that a second PCR of about 7 to 12 cycles was run. MiXCR was run by TCRdb on the 5' RACE reads, yielding one entry per CDR3 protein. The sample carries roughly 500,000 distinct CDR3 sequences, roughly a quarter recorded once. What was sequenced was blood. The receptor was isolated from a woman aged 70-85 years in good health. The chain combines TRBV7-2 with TRBJ2-5; no firm D call. The J call may be wrong; the DNA end is better matched by TRBJ2-7. In DNA, the CDR3 is TGTGCCAGCAGCTCAACTTCAGTCGGCGAGCAGTACTTC. Translation gives CASSSTSVGEQYF.